The source of this TCR beta chain is a study of CD8+ T cells in alopecia areata. Across the study: The tofacitinib course ran for 6 to 18 months and was followed by 6 months off drug.

V gave up 2 bases and J gave up 4 bases, with 8 bases separating them. CDR3 size: 13 residues. CDR1 is ENHRY, CDR2 SYGVKD, per germline. Sequencing used cDNA as its template, made by extracting RNA and reverse transcribing it. The protocol was immunoSEQ multiplex PCR, while the TCRdb copy is restricted to in-frame clones and leaves out a portion. The table shows approximately 65,000 clones, with approximately 45% occurring only once. This specimen consisted of CD8+ T cells sorted from blood, obtained at week 0. The chain joins TRBV10-3 to TRBJ1-1; D remains unclear. This TCR was sampled from a human donor with alopecia areata. For the CDR3, the DNA is TGTGCCATCAGTGAGATCCGGGGCACTGAAGCTTTCTTT. Translating it yields CAISEIRGTEAFF.